The 18 T cell receptor beta chains below come from one sample, sequenced in a study of blood T cell repertoires in COVID-19. Repertoires were generated with immunoSEQ multiplex PCR, while TCRdb's copy carries only in-frame clones and drops some. The sample holds 200,000 to 250,000 clones, roughly 92% seen once. Source material: peripheral blood. These receptors all come from a man aged 55 to 69 with COVID-19, enrolled during active disease.

This sequence joins TRBV2 and TRBJ2-2; TRBD2 matches 12 bases. Germline V gene lookup returns CDR1 SNHLY and CDR2 FYNNEI. This CDR3 region has 15 residues. The V segment lost 6 bases and the J segment 4 bases; nucleotides outside the gene matches: 3. The CDR3 bases are TGTGCCAGCAGACTAGCGGGAGGATTCACCGGGGAGCTGTTTTTT. This codes for CASRLAGGFTGELFF.

The chain has TRBV11-2 and TRBJ2-1; TRBD2 matches at 9 bases. J was trimmed by 4 bases and V by 4 bases; bases with no gene match: 14. This CDR3 has 18 amino acids. Germline CDR1 and CDR2: SGHAT and FQNNGV. CDR3 in DNA: TGTGCCAGCAGCTCACTAAGAAATCTAGCGGGGAGATACAATGAGCAGTTCTTC. As protein: CASSSLRNLAGRYNEQFF. Complete variable domain (other parts from reference TRBV11-2 and TRBJ2-1): EAGVAQSPRYKIIEKRQSVAFWCNPISGHATLYWYQQILGQGPKLLIQFQNNGVVDDSQLPKDRFSAERLKGVDSTLKIQPAKLEDSAVYLCASSSLRNLAGRYNEQFFGPGTRLTVL.

The chain employs TRBV5-1 and TRBJ1-2; D is uncertain. V lost 4 bases to trimming and J lost 1 base, with 11 bases between them. Per the germline V gene, CDR1 is SGHRS and CDR2 is YFSETQ. The CDR3 runs to 14 residues. CDR3 sequence reads: CASSTGVVNYGYTF. The DNA for the CDR3 is TGCGCCAGCAGCACCGGGGTAGTTAACTATGGCTACACCTTC.

This chain links TRBV7-6 with TRBJ2-2; the D gene is possibly TRBD2 (5 bases). This CDR3 is built from 11 residues. V was shortened by 10 bases and J by 5 bases, with 8 bases between the two germline ends. Germline V gives CDR1 SGHVS, CDR2 FNYEAQ. The CDR3 protein is CATRGTGELFF. For the CDR3, the DNA is TGTGCCACGCGCGGGACCGGGGAGCTGTTTTTT.

The chain joins TRBV4-3 to TRBJ2-3; TRBD2 matches at 10 bases. From germline, CDR1 is LGHNA and CDR2 YSLEER. This CDR3 has 17 residues. V lost 0 bases and J lost 2; bases outside the gene matches: 5. CDR3 bases: TGCGCCAGCAGCCAAGATCGAGCGGGAGGGCCCACAGATACGCAGTATTTT. Translated, it gives CASSQDRAGGPTDTQYF.

A note on this clone: Other DNA sequences within the sample encode an identical CDR3. The chain has TRBV30 and TRBJ1-5; D remains unclear. Germline V gene lookup returns CDR1 GTSNPN and CDR2 SVGIG (reference sequence). CDR3 size: 13 residues. The V end lost 0 bases, the J end lost 2 bases, and 5 bases lay between the germline ends. The CDR3 is CAWSVSGNQPQHF. CDR3 sequence (DNA): TGTGCCTGGAGTGTATCGGGCAATCAGCCCCAGCATTTT.

J is TRBJ1-2 and V is TRBV19, with 9 bases matching TRBD1. J was trimmed by 8 bases and V by 9 bases; bases with no gene match: 13. This CDR3 contains 14 residues. Germline loops: CDR1 LNHDA, CDR2 SQIVND (reference sequence). CDR3 sequence: CASRTGGSNIGYTF. Here the CDR3 DNA reads TGTGCCAGCCGAACAGGGGGCAGTAATATCGGCTACACCTTC.

The rearrangement joins TRBV4-1 to TRBJ2-3, with TRBD2 identical over 7 bases. Germline assignment: CDR1 MGHRA and CDR2 YSYEKL. J was trimmed by 2 bases and V by 2 bases; bases with no gene match: 4. The CDR3 length is 15 residues. CDR3 loop: CASSQNLADTDTQYF. In DNA, the CDR3 is TGCGCCAGCAGCCAAAACCTAGCGGACACAGATACGCAGTATTTT.

This sequence joins TRBV7-9 and TRBJ1-1; TRBD1 matches 8 bases. Germline CDR1 reads SEHNR; CDR2 reads FQNEAQ (reference sequence). There are 15 residues in the CDR3. V trimming: 5 bases; J trimming: 6 bases; junction bases outside the gene matches: 11. The CDR3 coding sequence is TGTGCCAGCAGCGGTAGCCAGGGGGCAAACGCTGAAGCTTTCTTT. Encoded protein: CASSGSQGANAEAFF.

Concerning this clone: The sample contains more than one DNA sequence encoding this CDR3. This chain links TRBV18 with TRBJ2-1, with 10 positions matching TRBD1. CDR3 size: 15 residues. Germline V gives CDR1 KGHSH, CDR2 LQKENI. The V and J ends lost 4 bases and 4 bases, in that order; junction bases with no gene match: 4. The CDR3: CASSLGTGAYNEQFF. CDR3 DNA: TGTGCCAGCTCACTTGGGACAGGGGCATACAATGAGCAGTTCTTC.

The rearrangement links TRBV2 to TRBJ1-1; maybe TRBD1 (5 bases). Germline V gene lookup returns CDR1 SNHLY and CDR2 FYNNEI. This CDR3 contains 14 residues. The V end was cut by 4 bases, the J end by 6 bases, with 15 bases between. CDR3 region: CASSAFLKGAEAFF. The CDR3 region has the DNA TGTGCCAGCAGTGCCTTTCTTAAAGGGGCTGAAGCTTTCTTT.

The gene calls are TRBV4-2 and TRBJ1-5; the match to TRBD1 covers 7 bases. The CDR3 runs 15 residues. Germline lookup yields CDR1 LGHNA and CDR2 YNFKEQ. Trimming removed 4 bases from V and 1 base from J; junction bases left unmatched: 4. As DNA, the CDR3 is TGTGCCAGCAGCCCAGGGGGGTCGAGCAATCAGCCCCAGCATTTT. Protein product: CASSPGGSSNQPQHF.

The chain couples TRBV4-2 to TRBJ1-2; no reliable D call. V gave up 0 bases and J gave up 4 bases, with 12 bases separating them. The CDR3 loop spans 15 amino acids. Germline V CDR1 and CDR2: LGHNA, YNFKEQ. DNA for the CDR3: TGTGCCAGCAGCCAAGATTCAGGTTCATCCTATGGCTACACCTTC. Its protein is CASSQDSGSSYGYTF.

V is TRBV5-1 and J is TRBJ2-1; D uncertain. Trimming removed 4 bases at V and 5 bases at J, with 10 bases between. The CDR3 is 13 residues long. Germline-derived CDR1 and CDR2 are SGHRS and YFSETQ. The CDR3 sequence: CASSRSRNNEQFF. The CDR3 DNA follows: TGCGCCAGCAGCCGGTCGCGTAACAATGAGCAGTTCTTC.

The rearrangement joins TRBV9 to TRBJ2-1, with 7 bases matching TRBD1. Trimming at V came to 4 bases and at J to 5 bases, leaving 12 bases not matched to a gene. CDR3 size: 16 residues. Germline V lookup: CDR1 SGDLS, CDR2 YYNGEE. The CDR3 region has the DNA TGTGCCAGCAGCCGGAGACAGGGCTCAGGGAACAATGAGCAGTTCTTC. Protein: CASSRRQGSGNNEQFF.

The sample holds one count of this clone. The J gene is TRBJ1-1, the V gene TRBV30; D not certain. The CDR3 covers 11 residues. Per the germline V gene, CDR1 is GTSNPN and CDR2 is SVGIG (reference sequence). Trimming stripped 0 bases from V and 7 bases from J, with 6 bases between. The CDR3 nucleotides are TGTGCCTGGAGTGTTGGGCTTGAAGCTTTCTTT. Protein sequence: CAWSVGLEAFF.

The gene calls are TRBV19 and TRBJ1-2, with D perhaps TRBD1 (5 bases). In germline, CDR1 is LNHDA, CDR2 SQIVND (reference sequence). The CDR3 runs to 16 residues. With 5 bases removed from V and 3 bases from J, the gap between germline ends came to 19 bases. CDR3 DNA sequence: TGTGCCAGTAGTGGGGCCCTCTTTAGTGGGGACTATGGCTACACCTTC. This gives the protein CASSGALFSGDYGYTF.

The chain has TRBV11-2 and TRBJ1-2; no firm D call. Germline V CDR1 and CDR2: SGHAT, FQNNGV. V lost 2 bases, J lost 12 bases, and 13 bases lay in between. The CDR3 covers 12 residues. This CDR3 reads CASSLSGIGNTF. In nucleotides, the CDR3 is TGTGCCAGCAGCTTATCCGGGATCGGTAACACCTTC. Complete variable domain (other parts from reference TRBV11-2 and TRBJ1-2): EAGVAQSPRYKIIEKRQSVAFWCNPISGHATLYWYQQILGQGPKLLIQFQNNGVVDDSQLPKDRFSAERLKGVDSTLKIQPAKLEDSAVYLCASSLSGIGNTFGSGTRLTVV.